This TCR beta chain was observed in a study of identical twins. Concerning this clonotype: Its antigen is not known.

With template switching, a universal primer site was added, and the cDNA carried unique molecular identifiers. MiXCR was run by TCRdb on the 5' RACE reads, yielding one entry per CDR3 protein. This sample carries about 520,000 distinct CDR3 sequences, around 20% of them seen once, and the ten largest clones take about 0.99%. Findings and caveats of the study: A lower insertion count was a feature of abundant cord blood beta clonotypes, with no such feature in memory repertoires. An excess of low generation probability was shown by twin-shared out-of-frame alpha sequences.

From germline, CDR1 is DFQATT and CDR2 SNEGSKA (reference sequence). CDR3 size: 11 residues. Trimming stripped 1 base from V and 6 bases from J, with 6 bases between. These data are also associated with another study on T cells expressing NK-cell markers. Per that paper: Sorted CD3+CD56-NKG2C+, CD3+CD56+NKG2C+ and CD3+CD56+NKG2C- T cells supplied the TCR beta repertoires.

The source of this sequence is a young woman in good health. V is TRBV20-1 and J is TRBJ1-1; D unclear. Material: CD4+ T cells sorted from blood. The CDR3 bases are TGCAGTGCTAGAGGGCCGGCTGAAGCTTTCTTT. Translated: CSARGPAEAFF.